Included here is one TCR beta chain sequence, with context. This CDR3 has 13 amino acids. Germline trimming cut 4 bases from V and 6 bases from J; bases unmatched to any gene: 2. Germline assignment: CDR1 ENHRY and CDR2 SYGVKD. The sample is drawn from a study of shared clonotypes between healthy human individuals. Method: immunoSEQ multiplex PCR; TCRdb's copy keeps in-frame clones and lacks some. The sample holds 900,000 to 1,200,000 clones, 70% to 80% seen once. The sequence derives from a young man in good health. Some clones in this sample may be carry-over from other donors' samples. This chain uses TRBV10-3 with TRBJ1-4; 7 positions agree with TRBD1. Sequencing was done on a sample of memory CD4+ T cells from PBMCs. Sample subset: CD45RA-negative fraction. The chain's CDR3 is CAISAQGDEKLFF. In DNA, the CDR3 is TGTGCCATCAGTGCGCAGGGGGATGAAAAACTGTTTTTT.